The next 28 T cell receptor beta chains were all read from a single sample in a study of cytotoxic CD8 clonotypes in ibrutinib-treated CLL. Profiling relied on immunoSEQ multiplex PCR, and the TCRdb table lists in-frame clones only, not all of them. The sample contains fewer than 400,000 clones, 67% of which appear only once. Source: PBMCs, taken after 36 months of ibrutinib treatment. The receptors derive from a human donor with chronic lymphocytic leukemia.

This clone has more than one count but fewer than ten. The V gene is TRBV4-1, the J gene TRBJ2-7, with TRBD2 identical over 7 bases. CDR1 is MGHRA and CDR2 is YSYEKL in the germline V gene. V was clipped by 2 bases and J by 0 bases; unmatched bases: 7. This CDR3 is built from 16 residues. The CDR3 DNA reads TGCGCCAGCAGCCAATTGGGAGGGCTAAGCTCCTACGAGCAGTACTTC. Translation: CASSQLGGLSSYEQYF.

The chain combines TRBV6-1 with TRBJ2-5; TRBD2 matches 7 bases. Germline V CDR1 and CDR2: MNHNS, SASEGT. There are 13 residues in the CDR3. V lost 4 bases and J lost 9; bases outside the gene matches: 8. The CDR3 protein is CASSVNPSGAQYF. The CDR3 DNA sequence: TGTGCCAGCAGTGTAAACCCTAGCGGAGCCCAGTACTTC.

The gene calls are TRBV2 and TRBJ2-7; the D gene is possibly TRBD2 (5 bases). Looked up from germline, CDR1 is SNHLY and CDR2 is FYNNEI. V was shortened by 1 base and J by 11 bases, with 12 bases between the two germline ends. The CDR3 runs 12 residues. For the CDR3, the DNA is TGTGCCAGCAGTGAAGTGGAGGCCGGGGAGTACTTC. The encoded protein is CASSEVEAGEYF.

V gene TRBV15 combines with J gene TRBJ2-5, with 9 bases identical to TRBD1. Germline assignment: CDR1 LNHNV and CDR2 YYDKDF (reference sequence). The CDR3 extends over 14 amino acids. The V and J ends lost 2 bases and 10 bases, in that order; junction bases with no gene match: 8. As DNA, the CDR3 is TGTGCCACCAGCAGACGCGACGGACAGGGGAGCCAGTACTTC. The encoded protein is CATSRRDGQGSQYF. Using reference TRBV15 and TRBJ2-5 for the parts outside the CDR3, the full variable domain is DAMVIQNPRYQVTQFGKPVTLSCSQTLNHNVMYWYQQKSSQAPKLLFHYYDKDFNNEADTPDNFQSRRPNTSFCFLDIRSPGLGDTAMYLCATSRRDGQGSQYFGPGTRLLVL.

J is TRBJ2-7 and V is TRBV18; tentatively, D is TRBD1 (5 bases). V lost 0 bases and J lost 9, with 15 bases in between. This CDR3 region has 14 residues. In germline, CDR1 is KGHSH, CDR2 LQKENI. CDR3 region: CASSPPGADIRQYF. The CDR3 DNA sequence: TGTGCCAGCTCACCACCTGGGGCGGATATAAGGCAGTACTTC. The full variable domain, completed using reference TRBV18 and TRBJ2-7, is NAGVMQNPRHLVRRRGQEARLRCSPMKGHSHVYWYRQLPEEGLKFMVYLQKENIIDESGMPKERFSAEFPKEGPSILRIQQVVRGDSAAYFCASSPPGADIRQYFGPGTRLTVT.

The gene calls are TRBV7-9 and TRBJ1-5; D is perhaps TRBD1 (5 bases). V was shortened by 5 bases and J by 4 bases, with 18 bases between the two germline ends. The length of the CDR3 is 16 residues. Germline values: CDR1 SEHNR, CDR2 FQNEAQ (reference sequence). The CDR3 sequence: CASSKGAGFPNQPQHF. CDR3 coding DNA: TGTGCCAGCAGCAAAGGGGCAGGGTTCCCTAATCAGCCCCAGCATTTT.

The count of this clone is one. The rearrangement joins TRBV29-1 to TRBJ2-5; tentatively, D is TRBD1 or TRBD2 (5 bases each). CDR3 length: 13 amino acids. The ends were cut back, 3 bases at V and 5 bases at J, with 13 bases in the middle. Germline V gene lookup returns CDR1 SQVTM and CDR2 ANQGSEA. CDR3 coding DNA: TGCAGCGTTGACGCCGGGGACGGGGAGACCCAGTACTTC. Translation gives CSVDAGDGETQYF.

V gene TRBV7-9 combines with J gene TRBJ2-5; weak D call: TRBD2 (5 bases). CDR1 is SEHNR and CDR2 is FQNEAQ in the germline V gene (reference sequence). The CDR3 totals 15 residues. Trimming removed 6 bases from V and 1 base from J, with 15 bases in between. CDR3 sequence reads: CASRGSRLLQETQYF. CDR3 sequence (DNA): TGTGCCAGCAGGGGGAGCCGGCTCCTCCAAGAGACCCAGTACTTC.

The chain combines TRBV29-1 with TRBJ2-7; D is ambiguous. Trimming pared 5 bases from V and 4 bases from J, leaving 9 bases between. The CDR3 sequence is 11 residues long. Germline lookup yields CDR1 SQVTM and CDR2 ANQGSEA. The CDR3 nucleotides are TGCAGCGTTTTGGTGGGTTACGAGCAGTACTTC. Its translation: CSVLVGYEQYF.

The rearrangement uses TRBV18 and TRBJ2-1; 7 bases fit TRBD2. V shed 2 bases, J shed 5 bases, and the junction held 6 bases outside the gene matches. CDR1 and CDR2 (germline): KGHSH, LQKENI. CDR3 length: 15 amino acids. The CDR3 DNA reads as TGTGCCAGCTCACCAAGGGCTAGCGGTAACAATGAGCAGTTCTTC. Its protein is CASSPRASGNNEQFF.

This clone was seen more than once but under ten times. The chain couples TRBV19 to TRBJ2-7; perhaps TRBD2 as D (6 bases). Per the germline V gene, CDR1 is LNHDA and CDR2 is SQIVND (reference sequence). Trimming took 10 bases from V and 5 from J, leaving 18 bases between them. This CDR3 comprises 13 residues. CDR3 coding DNA: TGTGCCACCTCACTCACTAGCTGGGACGAGCAGTACTTC. This translates into CATSLTSWDEQYF.

The chain links TRBV7-2 to TRBJ2-1; no definite D call. This CDR3 has 12 residues. Germline CDR1 and CDR2: SGHTA and FQGNSA. Deletions cut 5 bases from V and 4 bases from J, with 6 bases between. The CDR3 DNA reads as TGTGCCAGCAGCCGAGTATACAATGAGCAGTTCTTC. Translated: CASSRVYNEQFF.

V is TRBV29-1 and J is TRBJ2-3; TRBD1 aligns across 8 bases. The CDR3 is 14 amino acids. CDR1 is SQVTM, CDR2 ANQGSEA, per germline. The V segment lost 6 bases and the J segment 5 bases; nucleotides outside the gene matches: 10. The CDR3 reads CSVVPGGLRDTQYF. For the CDR3, the DNA is TGCAGCGTGGTCCCAGGGGGCCTCAGAGATACGCAGTATTTT.

The chain links TRBV15 to TRBJ2-7, with D perhaps matching TRBD1 (6 bases). Trimming cost V 4 bases and J 3 bases, with 16 bases left between them. Germline CDR1 is LNHNV and CDR2 is YYDKDF (reference sequence). This CDR3 region has 15 residues. As DNA, the CDR3 is TGTGCCACCAGCATCGGGACAACGAGTTTCTACGAGCAGTACTTC. Encoded protein: CATSIGTTSFYEQYF.

The chain uses TRBV5-4 and TRBJ2-7; either TRBD1 or TRBD2 may supply D (5 bases each). Germline CDR1 and CDR2: SGHNT and YYREEE (reference sequence). Trimming took off 5 bases at V and 0 bases at J, with 15 bases between the two ends. The CDR3 consists of 15 residues. The DNA of the CDR3 is TGTGCCAGCAGTACTGGGACGAAGAGCTCCTACGAGCAGTACTTC. Translating it yields CASSTGTKSSYEQYF. The whole variable domain, filled in from reference TRBV5-4 and TRBJ2-7, reads ETGVTQSPTHLIKTRGQQVTLRCSSQSGHNTVSWYQQALGQGPQFIFQYYREEENGRGNFPPRFSGLQFPNYSSELNVNALELDDSALYLCASSTGTKSSYEQYFGPGTRLTVT.

This clone was seen only a few times. The V gene is TRBV7-3, the J gene TRBJ2-1; TRBD1 might be the D (6 bases). CDR3 size: 12 residues. CDR1 and CDR2 from the germline V gene are SGHTA and FQGTGA. Trimming left V 7 bases short and J 5 bases short, with 9 bases between. The CDR3 DNA reads TGTGCCAGCAAAAACAGGGACAATGAGCAGTTCTTC. Its protein product is CASKNRDNEQFF.

The table lists this clone with a few counts. The chain couples TRBV2 to TRBJ2-6, with 10 bases identical to TRBD1. J gave up 4 bases and V 6 bases, and 9 bases lay outside the gene matches. This CDR3 spans 17 amino acids. Germline assignment: CDR1 SNHLY and CDR2 FYNNEI. The CDR3 DNA sequence: TGTGCCAGCAGCTCCCGACAGGGGGCGGAAGGGGCCAACGTCCTGACTTTC. The encoded protein is CASSSRQGAEGANVLTF.

V is TRBV5-1 and J is TRBJ1-2; TRBD1 is a possible D gene (6 bases). Germline V gene data show CDR1 as SGHRS and CDR2 as YFSETQ. V lost 2 bases and J 4 bases, leaving 18 bases between the germline ends. This CDR3 region has 16 residues. The CDR3 DNA reads as TGCGCCAGCAGCTTTGGGAGCAGGGGCGCAAGCTATGGCTACACCTTC. Translating it yields CASSFGSRGASYGYTF.

J is TRBJ2-7 and V is TRBV10-3; 7 bases are a match to TRBD1. Trimming removed 6 bases from V and 2 bases from J; junction bases left unmatched: 10. CDR3 length: 15 amino acids. Germline-derived CDR1 and CDR2 are ENHRY and SYGVKD. This CDR3 is CAISQTGSRAYEQYF. The CDR3, as DNA: TGTGCCATCAGCCAGACAGGGTCGAGGGCCTACGAGCAGTACTTC.

This clone was counted between two and nine times. The rearrangement uses TRBV6-5 and TRBJ2-7; the D call may be TRBD1 or TRBD2 (6 bases each). CDR3 length equals 11 residues. In germline, CDR1 is MNHEY, CDR2 SVGAGI. The ends were cut back, 6 bases at V and 5 bases at J, with 8 bases in the middle. The CDR3 sequence: CASSRGHEQYF. For the CDR3, the DNA is TGTGCCAGCAGCCGGGGGCACGAGCAGTACTTC.

This clone was detected only a few times. The CDR3, as DNA: TGCGCCAGCAGTTCAGACAGGGCAAGCTCCTACGAGCAGTACTTC. Residues: CASSSDRASSYEQYF. The chain employs TRBV5-1 and TRBJ2-7; 7 bases fit TRBD1. The trim removed 5 bases at V and 0 bases at J, leaving 8 bases unmatched. The CDR3 has 15 amino acids. Per the germline V gene, CDR1 is SGHRS and CDR2 is YFSETQ. The full variable domain, in which reference TRBV5-1 and TRBJ2-7 provide the parts outside the CDR3, is KAGVTQTPRYLIKTRGQQVTLSCSPISGHRSVSWYQQTPGQGLQFLFEYFSETQRNKGNFPGRFSGRQFSNSRSEMNVSTLELGDSALYLCASSSDRASSYEQYFGPGTRLTVT.

There are a few counts of this clone. The chain carries TRBV27 and TRBJ2-2, with D possibly TRBD1 on 5 matching bases. V lost 2 bases, J lost 7 bases, and 8 bases lay in between. The CDR3 runs to 13 residues. Germline V gene data show CDR1 as MNHEY and CDR2 as SMNVEV (reference sequence). CDR3 in amino acids: CASSLAGIGELFF. As DNA, the CDR3 is TGTGCCAGCAGTTTAGCAGGGATCGGGGAGCTGTTTTTT.

The chain has TRBV9 and TRBJ1-2; 7 nucleotides align to TRBD1. Per germline, CDR1 SGDLS and CDR2 YYNGEE. V shed 3 bases, J shed 9 bases, and the junction held 2 bases outside the gene matches. The CDR3 has 11 amino acids. The CDR3 region is CASSDRGSYTF. CDR3 coding DNA: TGTGCCAGCAGCGACAGGGGAAGCTACACCTTC.

Only a few counts were recorded for this clone. The chain recombines TRBV7-2 with TRBJ2-2; D unclear. V lost 7 bases, J lost 5 bases, and 11 bases lay in between. Germline V gene lookup returns CDR1 SGHTA and CDR2 FQGNSA. The CDR3 loop spans 13 amino acids. DNA for the CDR3: TGTGCCAGCAACATAGAAGGGACCGGGGAGCTGTTTTTT. It encodes CASNIEGTGELFF.

This sequence joins TRBV9 and TRBJ2-2, with TRBD2 matching over 8 bases. V was clipped by 7 bases and J by 6 bases; unmatched bases: 14. The germline gives CDR1 SGDLS, CDR2 YYNGEE. The CDR3 contains 16 residues. The CDR3 bases are TGTGCCAGCGGGATACCAGGACTAGCTTCGGCCGGGGAGCTGTTTTTT. Protein sequence: CASGIPGLASAGELFF.

The chain recombines TRBV6-1 with TRBJ2-7, with 7 bases that match TRBD1. Germline CDR1 MNHNS, CDR2 SASEGT. The CDR3 contains 15 residues. V trimming: 4 bases; J trimming: 4 bases; junction bases outside the gene matches: 10. The CDR3 is CASSGTQGVGYEQYF. The DNA for the CDR3 is TGTGCCAGCAGTGGGACGCAGGGGGTTGGGTACGAGCAGTACTTC.

This clone came up a few times. The chain joins TRBV4-3 to TRBJ2-1; 8 bases are a match to TRBD2. The CDR3 totals 14 residues. The germline CDR1 and CDR2 sequences are LGHNA and YSLEER. The ends lost 5 bases at V and 4 bases at J; junction bases unmatched: 4. CDR3 sequence reads: CASSRLAGYNEQFF. The CDR3 coding sequence is TGCGCCAGCAGCAGGCTAGCGGGTTACAATGAGCAGTTCTTC.

The V call is TRBV6-1, the J call TRBJ1-2, with D maybe TRBD1 (6 bases). The CDR3 loop spans 13 amino acids. Germline V gene lookup returns CDR1 MNHNS and CDR2 SASEGT. Trimming removed 6 bases at V and 4 bases at J, with 12 bases between. CDR3 in amino acids: CASRGTGTYGYTF. Here the CDR3 DNA reads TGTGCCAGCAGAGGTACAGGGACCTATGGCTACACCTTC.